This T cell receptor beta chain appears in the sequencing data of a study of T cells in Graves' hyperthyroidism and ophthalmopathy. The germline CDR1 and CDR2 sequences are LNHDA and SQIVND (reference sequence). V was pared by 3 bases and J by 7 bases, with 15 bases between. The CDR3 runs 14 residues. This clonotype was picked up a small number of times. Its cognate antigen is unknown. Points from the study as a whole: The model anticipated ophthalmopathy a median around six months pre-onset.

Amplification targeted TCR beta CDR3 regions from RNA transcripts. Carried out on the TCR CDR3, a first-round RT-PCR used the HTBI primer set. Via MiXCR, TCRdb re-called the multiplex PCR reads, giving one row per CDR3 protein. This sample has hundreds of thousands of distinct CDR3 sequences, with about 38% found just once. Lactation, pregnancy, other autoimmune disease or uncontrolled infection led to exclusion of patients. Sequencing used blood. The source is a man aged 18 to 30 with Graves' hyperthyroidism. The V call is TRBV19, the J call TRBJ1-2; D not resolved. Written as DNA, the CDR3 is TGTGCCAGTAGTATCGAAAACGGGCGGCTTGGCTACACCTTC. Residues: CASSIENGRLGYTF. The full variable domain, rest sourced from reference TRBV19 and TRBJ1-2, is DGGITQSPKYLFRKEGQNVTLSCEQNLNHDAMYWYRQDPGQGLRLIYYSQIVNDFQKGDIAEGYSVSREKKESFPLTVTSAQKNPTAFYLCASSIENGRLGYTFGSGTRLTVV.